The present T cell receptor beta chain was sequenced within a study of beta chain features in type 1 diabetes. Whole-study findings and limits: Comparison showed that naive, central memory and Treg TCRB repertoires appeared more similar among patients than among healthy donors. Shorter TCRB CDR3s, moderately but significantly so, were found in Type 1 diabetes patients in all four CD4+ subsets. Any role of HLA type in TCRB rearrangement remained unresolved here.

V lost 1 base, J lost 10 bases, and 5 bases lay in between. This CDR3 has 12 residues. The germline V gene encodes CDR1 LGHNA and CDR2 YSLEER. All of the isolated RNA was reverse transcribed, so expressed TCRB transcripts were sequenced. Around 3.7 million reads was the average for naive, central memory and regulatory T cell samples. Sequenced by immunoSEQ multiplex PCR; TCRdb stores in-frame clones only, minus some. The sample lists hundreds of thousands of clones; over 13% were seen once. In the case of this clone: The target antigen is unknown.

The sample comprised naive CD4+ T cells from blood. V and J are TRBV4-3 and TRBJ1-6; D unclear. The source is a man between 18 and 35 years old with type 1 diabetes. The DNA of the CDR3 is TGCGCCAGCAGCCAAGCAGAATCACCCCTCCACTTT. This sequence encodes CASSQAESPLHF.